This record covers a single T cell receptor (beta chain). Its antigen has not been determined. Per-base quality was not reported, and no clone a single base away is much larger than it. These data are taken from a study of blood T cells in healthy people across ages (dated by TCRdb to between 2015 and 2016). In the study overall: Template switching captured roughly one uniquely barcoded TCR beta cDNA molecule per two T cells in model experiments. To track age-related changes in TCR beta repertoire diversity, the study relied on deep sequencing normalized with unique cDNA molecular identifiers. The donors were split into four age groups: young (average about 15 years), middle-aged (roughly 39), aged (about 56) and long-lived (about 74). To avoid experimental bias, donors of different ages were distributed randomly across sequencing lanes. Two additional independent replicas of 1 million unique cDNA reads from the same blood draw were analyzed for two donors (one aged 18 to 30 and one aged 80 or older).

Systemically healthy Caucasian individuals from Russia, 35 to 40 in total and aged roughly 6 to 100 years, were included as donors. Each donor gave 8 to 10 milliliters of peripheral blood, collected into EDTA-treated Vacutainer tubes. PBMCs were isolated by Ficoll-Paque density-gradient centrifugation, with at least 7 million obtained per sample. Total RNA, at least 6 micrograms per sample, was extracted from PBMCs with Trizol reagent. The percentages of naive CD45RAhigh/CD27high T cells were determined by flow cytometry on a PBMC aliquot from every donor. Findings and caveats that apply to the study as a whole: A strong correlation was found between observed TCR beta diversity and the percentage of naive T cells measured by flow cytometry. Observed TCR beta diversity per million T cells fell roughly linearly with age, and a significant reduction was already apparent by age around 40. Estimates of total diversity from one million sequenced T cells were regarded as lower bounds and underestimates. The long-lived group showed more naive CD4+ T cells, fewer expanded clones and increased TCR diversity than the aged group, suggesting age selection. Because profiling used bulk unsorted PBMCs, naive and antigen-experienced compartments could not be compared conclusively. The CMV infection status of donors was not known, potentially confounding age-related changes in expanded clonotypes.

The germline V gene gives CDR1 as SGDLS and CDR2 as YYNGEE. Germline trimming amounts to 4 bases on V and 4 bases on J, with 7 as the count of junction bases outside the gene matches. The CDR3 runs 15 residues from the cysteine to the phenylalanine. Kept here is only the CDR3 DNA, which spans 45 bases and is read in frame from base 1. Preparation of the library involved 5' RACE. The instrument given in TCRdb is Illumina HiSeq 2500. A second about 7 to 11 cycle PCR used a sample-barcoded 5' primer and a J-beta primer mix. A unique molecular identifier was introduced onto each TCR beta cDNA molecule by a template-switch 5' adaptor carrying 12 random nucleotides. At least 3 million CDR3-containing paired-end reads were obtained from each sample. First-strand cDNA was synthesized from all RNA with the Mint cDNA synthesis kit, primed by a TRBC-specific oligonucleotide. All cDNA was treated with uracil-DNA glycosylase and then went through a first 18-cycle PCR with the universal primers M1SS and BC2_uni_R. The authors processed their data as follows. Each sample was normalized by randomly selecting 1 million high-quality reads, each carrying a distinct molecular identifier. Instead of being binned into consensus sequences, reads that shared molecular identifiers were thrown out. MiTCR, with a Q25 quality threshold and the strictest error-elimination algorithm, was used for CDR3 identification, clonotype clustering and error correction. A nonparametric unseen species model with Euler transformation was used to estimate a lower bound on total TCR beta diversity. TCRdb handled the public reads itself, with Q25 trimming in fastp and clone calling in MiXCR, and kept productive beta chains. All rows with the same CDR3 protein become a single entry with the most common DNA and genes. In this record, the V and J calls reflect TCRdb's handling and not the investigators' own analysis. Within this sample are about 1.1 million distinct CDR3 sequences, with more than 30% of them counted one time only. The ten largest clones add up to under 15% of the sample.

The sequenced sample was blood. This sequence uses TRBV9 and TRBJ1-1; 10 bases in the junction line up with TRBD1. The TCR sequence derives from a young man in good health. DNA sequence: TGTGCCAGCAGCACCCGGGACAGGGGAGTCACTGAAGCTTTCTTT. This translates into CASSTRDRGVTEAFF.